Listed below are T cell receptor beta chains from one sample, sequenced in a study of STAT3 mutations in large granular lymphocyte leukemia. Assay used: immunoSEQ multiplex PCR; TCRdb lists only in-frame clones, some missing. This table has fewer than 9,500 clones, roughly nine tenths appearing once. The sample was peripheral blood mononuclear cells. These receptors were collected from a man in his sixties with T-cell large granular lymphocyte leukemia. Some clones in this sample may be carry-over from other donors' samples. The CDR3 runs from the conserved cysteine through the conserved F or W. Each record gives: D gene, clone size, V gene, J gene, CDR3 protein, CDR3 DNA. D genes are given only for firm matches. Expanded clones are given a class, and other clones once, few, many or no size at all.

NA,NA,TRBV28,TRBJ2-7,CASRGGIYEQYF,TGTGCCAGCAGGGGGGGCATCTACGAGCAGTACTTC
NA,NA,TRBV5-1,TRBJ2-7,CASKSQGTYEQYF,TGCGCCAGCAAGTCCCAGGGTACCTACGAGCAGTACTTC
TRBD2,NA,TRBV5-6,TRBJ2-1,CASSGGTSRLTEQFF,TGTGCCAGCAGCGGCGGGACTAGCCGGCTGACGGAGCAGTTCTTC
TRBD1,once,TRBV29-1,TRBJ2-5,CSGRGTAQQETQYF,TGCAGCGGGAGAGGGACAGCCCAGCAAGAGACCCAGTACTTC
TRBD1,once,TRBV27,TRBJ2-7,CASSPLPTGLGPYEQYF,TGTGCCAGCAGTCCACTCCCGACAGGGCTAGGGCCCTACGAGCAGTACTTC
NA,NA,TRBV2,TRBJ1-5,CASSADTGRPYLPQHF,TGTGCCAGCAGTGCCGATACAGGGAGGCCCTATTTGCCCCAGCATTTT
NA,NA,TRBV29-1,TRBJ2-5,CSGGSTQETQYF,TGCAGCGGGGGCAGCACCCAAGAGACCCAGTACTTC
NA,NA,TRBV4-1,TRBJ2-5,CASSQDTGTHQETQYF,TGCGCCAGCAGCCAAGATACAGGGACTCACCAAGAGACCCAGTACTTC
NA,NA,TRBV7-8,TRBJ2-2,CASRVKRLNTGELFF,TGTGCCAGCAGGGTAAAGAGGTTGAACACCGGGGAGCTGTTTTTT
TRBD2,NA,TRBV6-5,TRBJ2-3,CASSYYSGGTDTQYF,TGTGCCAGCAGTTACTATAGCGGGGGCACAGATACGCAGTATTTT
TRBD2,NA,TRBV5-1,TRBJ2-2,CASSFGGGRAGTGELFF,TGCGCCAGCAGCTTTGGCGGCGGGAGGGCCGGAACCGGGGAGCTGTTTTTT
TRBD2,once,TRBV13,TRBJ2-5,CASSVSPGLAVSGAQYF,TGTGCCAGCAGCGTCTCCCCGGGACTAGCGGTATCGGGGGCCCAGTACTTC
TRBD1,NA,TRBV7-9,TRBJ2-1,CASSFSRLGTGGRGQFF,TGTGCCAGCAGCTTTTCCCGACTCGGGACAGGGGGGCGCGGGCAGTTCTTC
TRBD1,NA,TRBV5-1,TRBJ2-7,CASSTDRGRYEQYF,TGCGCCAGCAGCACGGACAGGGGAAGGTACGAGCAGTACTTC
TRBD1,NA,TRBV5-1,TRBJ2-2,CASRYGQGTTGELFF,TGCGCCAGCAGATACGGACAGGGAACCACCGGGGAGCTGTTTTTT
TRBD1,NA,TRBV5-1,TRBJ2-7,CASSFGTGPYEQYF,TGCGCCAGCAGCTTTGGGACAGGACCCTACGAGCAGTACTTC
NA,NA,TRBV7-9,TRBJ2-6,CASTPVGRVRSGANVLTF,TGTGCCAGCACCCCGGTCGGCAGGGTCCGCTCTGGGGCCAACGTCCTGACTTTC
NA,NA,TRBV18,TRBJ2-5,CASSPPGSYQETQYF,TGTGCCAGCTCACCACCGGGATCCTACCAAGAGACCCAGTACTTC
TRBD2,NA,TRBV9,TRBJ2-3,CASSVATSGTSDTQYF,TGTGCCAGCAGCGTAGCCACTAGCGGGACCTCAGATACGCAGTATTTT
NA,few,TRBV27,TRBJ1-6,CASSFQGTGSPLHF,TGTGCCAGCAGTTTTCAGGGCACGGGTTCACCCCTCCACTTT
TRBD2,NA,TRBV7-9,TRBJ2-1,CASSLKVRLAGDRNEQFF,TGTGCCAGCAGCTTGAAGGTGAGGCTAGCGGGAGATCGGAATGAGCAGTTCTTC
TRBD2,once,TRBV18,TRBJ2-7,CASSGTSGRAYEQYF,TGTGCCAGCTCAGGGACTAGCGGGAGGGCCTACGAGCAGTACTTC
NA,NA,TRBV2,TRBJ2-2,CASSEGNTGELFF,TGTGCCAGCAGTGAGGGGAACACCGGGGAGCTGTTTTTT
NA,NA,TRBV5-4,TRBJ2-7,CASSARDLESYEQYF,TGTGCCAGCAGCGCCCGGGACCTGGAGTCCTACGAGCAGTACTTC
NA,NA,TRBV11-2,TRBJ1-2,CASSPQGNYGYTF,TGTGCCAGCAGCCCACAGGGAAACTATGGCTACACCTTC
NA,NA,TRBV5-1,TRBJ2-4,CASSAEQGGISPQYF,TGCGCCAGCAGCGCGGAACAGGGAGGGATTTCTCCTCAGTACTTC
NA,NA,TRBV5-1,TRBJ2-6,CASSLVPYEPGANVLTF,TGCGCCAGCAGCTTGGTCCCTTACGAGCCTGGGGCCAACGTCCTGACTTTC
TRBD2,NA,TRBV6-1,TRBJ2-7,CASRLAGAASYEQYF,TGTGCCAGCAGGCTTGCGGGAGCAGCCTCCTACGAGCAGTACTTC
NA,NA,TRBV6-1,TRBJ1-4,CASSEAQGGSELFF,TGTGCCAGCAGTGAGGCACAGGGTGGGTCCGAACTGTTTTTT
NA,NA,TRBV15,TRBJ1-1,CATSRDEGHPNTEAFF,TGTGCCACCAGCAGGGATGAGGGACATCCTAACACTGAAGCTTTCTTT
TRBD1,NA,TRBV6-1,TRBJ2-6,CASSQGALGANVLTF,TGTGCCAGCAGTCAGGGGGCCTTGGGGGCCAACGTCCTGACTTTC
TRBD2,NA,TRBV19,TRBJ2-7,CASSQRDVDDEQYF,TGTGCCAGTAGCCAGCGGGACGTCGACGACGAGCAGTACTTC
TRBD1,NA,TRBV5-6,TRBJ1-6,CASSLIGQGMFSPLHF,TGTGCCAGCAGCTTAATCGGACAGGGGATGTTCTCACCCCTCCACTTT
NA,NA,TRBV5-4,TRBJ2-2,CASTPGLKGTGELFF,TGTGCCAGCACCCCGGGCCTAAAAGGGACCGGGGAGCTGTTTTTT
TRBD1,NA,TRBV18,TRBJ1-2,CASSPEGQGSGYTF,TGTGCCAGCTCACCGGAAGGACAGGGCTCTGGCTACACCTTC
TRBD1,NA,TRBV30,TRBJ1-1,CAWSELGQGAEAFF,TGTGCCTGGAGTGAACTCGGACAGGGGGCCGAAGCTTTCTTT
NA,NA,TRBV10-3,TRBJ1-4,CAISDRGGNEKLFF,TGTGCCATCAGTGACCGGGGGGGGAATGAAAAACTGTTTTTT
TRBD2,NA,TRBV5-1,TRBJ2-5,CASSLETLAGVAETQYF,TGCGCCAGCAGCTTGGAAACCCTAGCGGGAGTAGCGGAGACCCAGTACTTC
NA,NA,TRBV15,TRBJ2-3,CATSRSRLVLTDTQYF,TGTGCCACCAGCAGGTCCCGACTAGTTCTGACAGATACGCAGTATTTT
NA,NA,TRBV5-6,TRBJ2-7,CASSPSLGYEQYF,TGTGCCAGCAGTCCGAGCCTAGGGTACGAGCAGTACTTC